These 18 T cell receptor beta chains originate from one sample sequenced in a study of cytomegalovirus exposure and HLA in healthy donors. Amplification used 60 Vbeta primers and 13 Jbeta primers. Clones were read by immunoSEQ multiplex PCR, and TCRdb kept only the in-frame ones, dropping some. The sample carries fewer than 100,000 clones, approximately 80% recorded once. The sample taken for sequencing was PBMCs. The receptors come from a woman aged 40-49 years in good health and CMV-seropositive.

The gene calls are TRBV15 and TRBJ1-1, with D unresolved. Trimming shortened V by 4 bases and J by 1 base, and 4 bases separated the two germline ends. This CDR3 contains 12 residues. Germline assignment: CDR1 LNHNV and CDR2 YYDKDF (reference sequence). The CDR3 loop is CATSIWNTEAFF. The CDR3 nucleotides are TGTGCCACCAGCATATGGAACACTGAAGCTTTCTTT.

The CDR3 bases are TGTGCCAGCAATAGACTAGCGGGAAGCACAGATACGCAGTATTTT. It specifies CASNRLAGSTDTQYF. The chain joins TRBV7-2 to TRBJ2-3, with 11 bases fitting TRBD2. After removal of 7 bases from V and 0 bases from J, the junction contained 3 bases not matched to a gene. The CDR3 spans 15 residues. In germline, CDR1 is SGHTA, CDR2 FQGNSA.

The CDR3: CASSGLGQGGTDTQYF. The DNA for the CDR3 is TGTGCCAGCAGCGGGCTGGGACAGGGGGGGACAGATACGCAGTATTTT. The rearrangement uses TRBV7-6 and TRBJ2-3; 11 positions match TRBD1. V shed 5 bases, J shed 3 bases, and the junction held 7 bases outside the gene matches. The CDR3 is 16 amino acids. Looked up from germline, CDR1 is SGHVS and CDR2 is FNYEAQ.

This clone showed up just once. V gene TRBV28 combines with J gene TRBJ1-1, with no clear D. The V end was cut by 5 bases, the J end by 0 bases, with 7 bases between. The CDR3 length is 13 residues. Germline lookup yields CDR1 MDHEN and CDR2 SYDVKM. The CDR3 DNA sequence: TGTGCCAGCAGTACATTGATGAACACTGAAGCTTTCTTT. Residues: CASSTLMNTEAFF. Full variable domain (rest looked up from reference TRBV28 and TRBJ1-1): DVKVTQSSRYLVKRTGEKVFLECVQDMDHENMFWYRQDPGLGLRLIYFSYDVKMKEKGDIPEGYSVSREKKERFSLILESASTNQTSMYLCASSTLMNTEAFFGQGTRLTVV.

This clone was counted only a few times. V is TRBV5-1 and J is TRBJ2-1; D not certain. Per the germline V gene, CDR1 is SGHRS and CDR2 is YFSETQ. The CDR3 runs 15 residues. Trimming took off 4 bases at V and 0 bases at J, with 11 bases between the two ends. The CDR3 DNA is TGCGCCAGCAGCCCCCAGTTAAGCTCCTACAATGAGCAGTTCTTC. Translation gives CASSPQLSSYNEQFF.

The chain has TRBV2 and TRBJ2-7, with TRBD1 as a possible D gene (7 bases). Germline V gene data show CDR1 as SNHLY and CDR2 as FYNNEI. Deletions cut 4 bases from V and 3 bases from J, with 16 bases between. The CDR3 length is 15 residues. The CDR3 here is CASSGGDSAYYEQYF. In nucleotides, the CDR3 is TGTGCCAGCAGTGGGGGGGACAGTGCTTACTACGAGCAGTACTTC.

The V and J genes are TRBV11-1 and TRBJ2-3; D might be TRBD1 (6 bases). CDR1 and CDR2 from the germline V gene are SGHAT and FQDESV (reference sequence). The CDR3 consists of 15 residues. V was clipped by 5 bases and J by 1 base, with 13 bases between them. CDR3 DNA: TGTGCCAGCAGCAAAACGGGACAAGGCACAGATACGCAGTATTTT. Residues: CASSKTGQGTDTQYF.

This clone was observed a few times. The chain recombines TRBV6-6 with TRBJ2-6, with no clear D. The ends were cut back, 6 bases at V and 0 bases at J, with 6 bases in the middle. The CDR3 loop spans 14 amino acids. CDR1 and CDR2 from the germline V gene are MNHNY and SVGAGI (reference sequence). The CDR3, as DNA: TGTGCCAGCAGAGACAACTCTGGGGCCAACGTCCTGACTTTC. It translates to CASRDNSGANVLTF.

The V and J genes are TRBV11-2 and TRBJ2-1; 8 bases are shared with TRBD2. There are 16 residues in the CDR3. V was clipped by 1 base and J by 3 bases; unmatched bases: 5. The V gene's germline CDR1 is SGHAT and CDR2 FQNNGV. The CDR3 here is CASSLGLAGVYNEQFF. In DNA form, the CDR3 reads TGTGCCAGCAGCTTAGGGCTAGCGGGCGTCTACAATGAGCAGTTCTTC.

The chain couples TRBV19 to TRBJ1-1; D unresolved. V was shortened by 1 base and J by 1 base, with 16 bases between the two germline ends. Germline V gives CDR1 LNHDA, CDR2 SQIVND (reference sequence). The CDR3 is made up of 17 amino acids. As DNA, the CDR3 is TGTGCCAGTAGTATAGGCACCGGGATGAACAAGAACACTGAAGCTTTCTTT. It is translated as CASSIGTGMNKNTEAFF.

The chain recombines TRBV28 with TRBJ2-1; no firm D call. CDR3 size: 13 residues. The germline CDR1 and CDR2 sequences are MDHEN and SYDVKM. Trimming shortened V by 2 bases and J by 7 bases, and 9 bases separated the two germline ends. The CDR3 protein is CASSLPHQNEQFF. CDR3 bases: TGTGCCAGCAGTTTACCACACCAGAATGAGCAGTTCTTC.

The chain recombines TRBV2 with TRBJ1-6; tentative D call: TRBD1 (5 bases). Per germline, CDR1 SNHLY and CDR2 FYNNEI. Trimming removed 5 bases at V and 7 bases at J, with 12 bases between. This CDR3 is built from 14 residues. The CDR3 reads CASSSQGQNSPLHF. DNA for the CDR3: TGTGCCAGCAGTAGCCAGGGTCAAAATTCACCCCTCCACTTT.

The V gene is TRBV19, the J gene TRBJ1-2, with 9 bases matching TRBD1. Germline V gene lookup returns CDR1 LNHDA and CDR2 SQIVND (reference sequence). V lost 6 bases to trimming and J lost 4 bases; unmatched junction nucleotides: 3. The CDR3 is 13 residues long. The CDR3 DNA reads as TGTGCCAGTAGGGGACAGGGTATCTATGGCTACACCTTC. Translating gives CASRGQGIYGYTF.

This chain uses TRBV7-3 with TRBJ2-1, with 8 bases matching TRBD2. After removal of 3 bases from V and 5 bases from J, the junction contained 6 bases not matched to a gene. This CDR3 comprises 15 residues. Per the germline V gene, CDR1 is SGHTA and CDR2 is FQGTGA. The CDR3, as DNA: TGTGCCAGCAGCTTGCCGGGAGGGGGGCACAATGAGCAGTTCTTC. Its translation is CASSLPGGGHNEQFF.

This chain links TRBV5-5 with TRBJ2-3, with a weak D call TRBD2 (6 bases). Germline V gene sequence: CDR1 SGHKS, CDR2 YYEKEE (reference sequence). This CDR3 has 15 amino acids. V was cut by 4 bases and J by 4 bases, with 16 bases left in between. The CDR3 is CASSGTVARADTQYF. The DNA for the CDR3 is TGTGCCAGCAGCGGGACTGTCGCGAGGGCAGATACGCAGTATTTT.

The chain joins TRBV6-5 to TRBJ1-1; D possibly corresponds to TRBD1 (6 bases). The CDR3 runs to 14 residues. Per the germline V gene, CDR1 is MNHEY and CDR2 is SVGAGI. Trimming left V 6 bases short and J 1 base short, with 12 bases between. The CDR3 bases are TGTGCCAGCAGGGCGGGGGCAAAGAACACTGAAGCTTTCTTT. Its translation is CASRAGAKNTEAFF.

The V and J genes are TRBV19 and TRBJ2-1, with 10 bases fitting TRBD2. Trimming cost V 3 bases and J 4 bases; bases outside gene matches: 6. The germline V gene encodes CDR1 LNHDA and CDR2 SQIVND (reference sequence). This CDR3 is 16 amino acids long. This CDR3 is CASSMAGTSVYNEQFF. The DNA for the CDR3 is TGTGCCAGTAGTATGGCCGGGACTAGCGTATACAATGAGCAGTTCTTC.

The chain employs TRBV5-1 and TRBJ2-1, with TRBD2 matching 7 bases. The J segment lost 10 bases and the V segment lost 3 bases, leaving 13 bases of the junction unmatched. Germline CDR1 is SGHRS and CDR2 is YFSETQ. The CDR3 loop spans 15 amino acids. The CDR3, as DNA: TGCGCCAGCAGCTGGCAGGGAGGGCCAAGAGGGGAGCAGTTCTTC. Translating it yields CASSWQGGPRGEQFF.